Shown below are 22 T cell receptor beta chains from a single sample sequenced in a study of vaccination effects on CD4 cells after COVID-19. Profiling relied on immunoSEQ multiplex PCR, and the TCRdb table lists in-frame clones only, not all of them. The top ten hold 3.5% to 4.5% of the sample, which has around 66,000 clones, 60% to 80% seen once. These receptors have no identified antigens. Ahead of sequencing, the ViraFEST assay grew antigen-specific CD4+ T cells using viral peptide pools. Scientists isolated CD4+ T cells after a roughly 10-day culture period ended. Vaccine recipients lacked prior SARS-CoV-2 infection and had negative nucleocapsid antibodies. The sample consisted of CD4+ T cells from PBMCs cultured with HCoV-OC43 spike peptides, taken before COVID-19 vaccination. Sample subset: HCoV-OC43 spike overlapping peptide pool stimulation. These TCRs come from a human donor who received a COVID-19 vaccine.

This clone appeared a single time. The chain combines TRBV9 with TRBJ2-2; 7 nucleotides agree with TRBD2. The CDR3 runs to 16 residues. Germline V gene data show CDR1 as SGDLS and CDR2 as YYNGEE. Trimming cost V 4 bases and J 5 bases; bases outside gene matches: 11. The CDR3 coding sequence is TGTGCCAGCAGCCCCCTAGCGGTGGGTCGGACCGGGGAGCTGTTTTTT. It yields the protein CASSPLAVGRTGELFF.

J is TRBJ1-2 and V is TRBV6-1; 7 bases map to TRBD1. J was trimmed by 2 bases and V by 2 bases; bases with no gene match: 8. The germline V gene has CDR1 MNHNS and CDR2 SASEGT. The CDR3 spans 16 residues. The CDR3 bases are TGTGCCAGCAGTGAAAGGGCCGACAGGGTGAACTATGGCTACACCTTC. Protein product: CASSERADRVNYGYTF.

V usage is TRBV30 and J usage is TRBJ2-3; D is unresolved. The CDR3 spans 14 residues. V gave up 0 bases and J gave up 6 bases, with 13 bases separating them. CDR1 is GTSNPN and CDR2 is SVGIG in the germline V gene (reference sequence). The CDR3 DNA sequence: TGTGCCTGGAGTGTGGGCTACACGGCCGATACGCAGTATTTT. Protein sequence: CAWSVGYTADTQYF.

This clone was seen just once. The V and J genes are TRBV11-3 and TRBJ2-2; D gene unclear. This CDR3 is built from 14 residues. V was pared by 3 bases and J by 1 base, with 6 bases between. CDR1 is SGHNT, CDR2 YENEEA, per germline. The CDR3 spells CASSLDQNTGELFF. The CDR3 DNA follows: TGTGCCAGCAGCTTGGATCAGAACACCGGGGAGCTGTTTTTT.

The chain has TRBV6-2 or TRBV6-3 and TRBJ2-3; D possibly corresponds to TRBD1 (6 bases). This CDR3 contains 16 residues. Germline assignment: CDR1 MNHEY and CDR2 SVGEGT. V gave up 2 bases and J gave up 2 bases, with 14 bases separating them. CDR3 sequence reads: CASSYPRDKYTDTQYF. The CDR3 DNA reads TGTGCCAGCAGTTACCCCCGGGACAAATACACAGATACGCAGTATTTT.

About this clone: Germline and junction disagree at one end, which may indicate a read error. This chain connects TRBV7-3 to TRBJ1-1, with D hard to call. Germline-derived CDR1 and CDR2 are SGHTA and FQGTGA. The CDR3 has 13 residues. CDR3 coding DNA: TGTGCCAGCAGCTTAAGCAGTAACAATGAAGCTTTCTTT. Encoded protein: CASSLSSNNEAFF.

This chain links TRBV6-6 with TRBJ1-5; 7 positions match TRBD1. V lost 6 bases, J lost 2 bases, and 7 bases stayed unmatched. The CDR3 consists of 15 residues. Germline assignment: CDR1 MNHNY and CDR2 SVGAGI (reference sequence). The CDR3 region is CASSETGLGNQPQHF. The CDR3 DNA reads TGTGCCAGCAGCGAGACAGGGCTCGGCAATCAGCCCCAGCATTTT.

V is TRBV6-6 and J is TRBJ2-1; D not resolved. CDR3 size: 14 residues. Germline V lookup: CDR1 MNHNY, CDR2 SVGAGI (reference sequence). Trimming cost V 5 bases and J 9 bases, with 17 bases left between them. The CDR3 DNA is TGTGCCAGCAGTCGTCAACCCTCCGAACGTGAGCAGTTCTTC. Translated, it gives CASSRQPSEREQFF.

The V call is TRBV7-2, the J call TRBJ1-3, with D hard to call. Germline CDR1 and CDR2: SGHTA and FQGNSA. The V end was cut by 5 bases, the J end by 5 bases, with 13 bases between. CDR3 length: 14 residues. CDR3 protein: CASSPQADRNTIYF. The CDR3 nucleotides read TGTGCCAGCAGCCCCCAGGCAGACCGAAACACCATATATTTT.

The chain combines TRBV9 with TRBJ2-5, with 9 bases matching TRBD1. Germline V gene sequence: CDR1 SGDLS, CDR2 YYNGEE. The CDR3 is 14 amino acids. Unmatched junction bases numbered 0, after V lost 0 bases and J lost 3 bases. The CDR3 here is CASSVGTGEETQYF. In nucleotides, the CDR3 is TGTGCCAGCAGCGTAGGGACAGGGGAAGAGACCCAGTACTTC. Using reference TRBV9 and TRBJ2-5 for the parts outside the CDR3, the full variable domain is DSGVTQTPKHLITATGQRVTLRCSPRSGDLSVYWYQQSLDQGLQFLIQYYNGEERAKGNILERFSAQQFPDLHSELNLSSLELGDSALYFCASSVGTGEETQYFGPGTRLLVL.

This chain connects TRBV18 to TRBJ2-2; weak D call: TRBD1 (5 bases). CDR3 length: 14 amino acids. V was cut by 7 bases and J by 4 bases, with 13 bases left in between. Germline lookup yields CDR1 KGHSH and CDR2 LQKENI. The CDR3 protein is CASLPQGITGELFF. CDR3 nucleotide sequence: TGTGCCAGCTTACCGCAGGGTATCACCGGGGAGCTGTTTTTT.

The rearrangement joins TRBV2 to TRBJ1-1; D unresolved. CDR1 SNHLY and CDR2 FYNNEI come from the germline V gene. There are 13 residues in the CDR3. Trimming left V 2 bases short and J 5 bases short, with 9 bases between. The CDR3, as DNA: TGTGCCAGCAGTGAATCATGGCGAACTGAAGCTTTCTTT. Translating it yields CASSESWRTEAFF.

The DNA for the CDR3 is TGTGCCAGCAGCTTAGGAGACAGGGGGAGACCTAACTATGGCTACACCTTC. Protein: CASSLGDRGRPNYGYTF. The genes are TRBV13 and TRBJ1-2; 9 positions match TRBD1. This CDR3 has 17 amino acids. Per the germline V gene, CDR1 is PRHDT and CDR2 is FYEKMQ (reference sequence). V was clipped by 0 bases and J by 0 bases; unmatched bases: 5.

V gene TRBV10-2 combines with J gene TRBJ2-7; 11 bases align to TRBD1. The germline V gene has CDR1 WSHSY and CDR2 SAAADI. Trimming cost V 6 bases and J 2 bases; bases outside gene matches: 6. This CDR3 comprises 15 residues. CDR3 DNA: TGCGCCAGCAGACCCGGACAGGGGGCGGCCTACGAGCAGTACGTC. Translating gives CASRPGQGAAYEQYV.

The V gene is TRBV12-5, the J gene TRBJ2-7, with TRBD1 identical over 7 bases. Germline V gene data show CDR1 as LGHNT and CDR2 as FRNRAP. The CDR3 runs 14 residues. The V gene end was trimmed by 2 bases and the J gene end by 6 bases; junction bases not matched to a gene: 7. The CDR3 region is CASGLPSTGTEQYV. Written as DNA, the CDR3 is TGTGCTAGTGGTTTGCCCTCGACAGGGACCGAGCAGTACGTC.

The chain joins TRBV7-2 to TRBJ2-2; D not resolved. V lost 5 bases to trimming and J lost 4 bases, with 11 bases between them. Germline V CDR1 and CDR2: SGHTA, FQGNSA. This CDR3 has 14 amino acids. The CDR3 is CASSARFITGELFF. CDR3 in DNA: TGTGCCAGCAGCGCTCGTTTTATCACCGGGGAGCTGTTTTTT.

The J gene is TRBJ2-5, the V gene TRBV7-2; TRBD2 matches at 7 bases. The CDR3 covers 14 residues. V shed 1 base, J shed 12 bases, and the junction held 11 bases outside the gene matches. Germline lookup yields CDR1 SGHTA and CDR2 FQGNSA. In nucleotides, the CDR3 is TGTGCCAGCAGCTTAGACAGCGGGACCTGGTTTAAGTACTTC. Protein sequence: CASSLDSGTWFKYF.

This chain links TRBV2 with TRBJ1-4, with D maybe TRBD1 (5 bases). Germline V gene lookup returns CDR1 SNHLY and CDR2 FYNNEI. V was pared by 8 bases and J by 7 bases, with 14 bases between. The CDR3 is 13 residues long. The CDR3 nucleotides read TGTGCCAGCCTACGACAGAGGAGTGAAAAACTGTTTTTT. As protein: CASLRQRSEKLFF.

This chain links TRBV9 with TRBJ2-4; TRBD2 agrees at 11 bases. CDR3 length: 16 amino acids. Germline values: CDR1 SGDLS, CDR2 YYNGEE. The trim removed 3 bases at V and 3 bases at J, leaving 5 bases unmatched. The CDR3 DNA reads as TGTGCCAGCAGCGAAAATAGCGGGGGGGGCAAAAACATTCAGTACTTC. This codes for CASSENSGGGKNIQYF.

The table lists this clone with a few counts. The V call is TRBV19, the J call TRBJ1-4; maybe TRBD1 (6 bases). The germline CDR1 and CDR2 sequences are LNHDA and SQIVND (reference sequence). Trimming cost V 5 bases and J 3 bases, with 16 bases left between them. CDR3 size: 16 residues. The CDR3 coding sequence is TGTGCCAGTAGTTTCACTACAGGGATGGCTAATGAAAAACTGTTTTTT. Protein sequence: CASSFTTGMANEKLFF.

The CDR3 is CASTRQIEYEQYV. CDR3 DNA sequence: TGTGCCAGCACGAGACAGATAGAATACGAGCAGTACGTC. The chain combines TRBV2 with TRBJ2-7; possible D gene TRBD1, 5 bases. The CDR3 is made up of 13 amino acids. CDR1 and CDR2 (germline): SNHLY, FYNNEI. The V end lost 7 bases, the J end lost 4 bases, and 14 bases lay between the germline ends.

The gene calls are TRBV27 and TRBJ2-5; the D gene is possibly TRBD2 (6 bases). CDR1 is MNHEY and CDR2 is SMNVEV in the germline V gene (reference sequence). Trimming took off 8 bases at V and 5 bases at J, with 30 bases between the two ends. There are 18 residues in the CDR3. CDR3: CASAPILAGSQHRETQYF. As DNA, the CDR3 is TGTGCCAGCGCCCCGATATTGGCGGGGTCCCAACACCGGGAGACCCAGTACTTC.